This TCR beta chain stems from a study of PD-L1 blockade in urothelial cancer. Study-level background: Every 3 weeks, patients received intravenous atezolizumab 1,200 mg, beginning 2014. Median T cell yield per blood sample was around 130,000 cells.

Here immunoSEQ multiplex PCR was the method, and the copy in TCRdb shows in-frame clones only, minus some. The table lists about 63,000 clones, around 81% of them singletons. Time point reported: pretreatment peripheral blood. Pretreatment sampling and on-treatment sampling together yielded between 1 and 8 samples for each patient. The CDR3 extends over 15 amino acids. The V gene's germline CDR1 is SGHKS and CDR2 YYEKEE (reference sequence). With 1 base removed from V and 1 base from J, the gap between germline ends came to 11 bases. The receptor was derived from a man aged 65 to 85 with urothelial cancer. Sequenced material: PBMCs, taken around atezolizumab (anti-PD-L1) treatment. The J gene is TRBJ1-1, the V gene TRBV5-5, with D perhaps TRBD1 (6 bases). For the CDR3, the DNA is TGTGCCAGCAGCTTGCTGACAGGCCGGAACACTGAAGCTTTCTTT. It specifies CASSLLTGRNTEAFF.